These T cell receptor beta chains were read from a single sample in a study of T cells in localized non-small cell lung cancer. The table came from immunoSEQ multiplex PCR; TCRdb's copy has only in-frame clones and leaves some out. The sample includes roughly 30,000 clones, 70% to 90% seen only once; the top ten take about an eighth. The sequencing used peripheral blood, collected before any cancer treatment. Source of these receptors: a female donor over 55 with stage III squamous cell lung carcinoma. Both conserved end residues are trimmed from each CDR3. The order of the fields is CDR3 protein, J gene, V gene.

cdr3_aa: ASSTTGLNSPLH
j_call: TRBJ1-6
v_call: TRBV7-9

cdr3_aa: ASSHQQTNEQF
j_call: TRBJ2-1
v_call: TRBV14

cdr3_aa: ASSPLYT
j_call: TRBJ1-2
v_call: TRBV7-2

cdr3_aa: ASSQDRGINSPLH
j_call: TRBJ1-6
v_call: TRBV4-3

cdr3_aa: ATSSDTNNEQF
j_call: TRBJ2-1
v_call: TRBV15

cdr3_aa: ASSTTGTHNEQF
j_call: TRBJ2-1
v_call: TRBV5-1

cdr3_aa: ASRHRGPYEQY
j_call: TRBJ2-7
v_call: TRBV28

cdr3_aa: ASSLALGAGANVLT
j_call: TRBJ2-6
v_call: TRBV7-2

cdr3_aa: ASSLVQGTGELF
j_call: TRBJ2-2
v_call: TRBV5-1

cdr3_aa: ASSGTRGRNYGYT
j_call: TRBJ1-2
v_call: TRBV11-2

cdr3_aa: ASSLRTYEQY
j_call: TRBJ2-7
v_call: TRBV5-4

cdr3_aa: STERMSGANVLT
j_call: TRBJ2-6
v_call: TRBV29-1

cdr3_aa: ASSSPGQGNYGYT
j_call: TRBJ1-2
v_call: TRBV6-5

cdr3_aa: ASSPPGGAISGANVLT
j_call: TRBJ2-6
v_call: TRBV18

cdr3_aa: ASSSTGTSGYNEQF
j_call: TRBJ2-1
v_call: TRBV11-2

cdr3_aa: ASAEQETQY
j_call: TRBJ2-5
v_call: TRBV7-9

cdr3_aa: ASSLAGELF
j_call: TRBJ2-2
v_call: TRBV7-9

cdr3_aa: ASTLSSSSGKTQY
j_call: TRBJ2-5
v_call: TRBV28

cdr3_aa: ASSFPGGFSNEQF
j_call: TRBJ2-1
v_call: TRBV28

cdr3_aa: ASTLGTLETQY
j_call: TRBJ2-5
v_call: TRBV28

cdr3_aa: ASSLAQGESYEQY
j_call: TRBJ2-7
v_call: TRBV11-3

cdr3_aa: ASSLAVQGLAF
j_call: TRBJ1-1
v_call: TRBV28

cdr3_aa: ASSPGGTSGRLEQY
j_call: TRBJ2-7
v_call: TRBV5-1

cdr3_aa: ASSPSRTGTTEAF
j_call: TRBJ1-1
v_call: TRBV5-1

cdr3_aa: ASTIGTGTYEQY
j_call: TRBJ2-7
v_call: TRBV28

cdr3_aa: ASSLDRAGEKLF
j_call: TRBJ1-4
v_call: TRBV7-2

cdr3_aa: ASRGGLREQY
j_call: TRBJ2-7
v_call: TRBV25-1